This T cell receptor beta chain was found in a study of STAT5B mutations in CD4+ large granular lymphocyte leukemia. Profiling relied on immunoSEQ multiplex PCR, and the TCRdb table lists in-frame clones only, not all of them. The table has roughly 21,000 clones, 70% to 85% seen once. Findings and limits, study-wide: Without HLA matching, higher CD4+ than CD8+ T-LGLL clonality could reflect small sample size.

Comments on this clone: Its antigen is unknown.

This sequence was found in a human donor in good health. Sequencing was performed on CD4+ T cells from blood buffy coats.

CDR3 coding DNA: TGTGCCAGCAGCTTGCGGACAGAGTGGAATCAGCCCCAGCATTTT. Translated: CASSLRTEWNQPQHF. This sequence joins TRBV5-6 and TRBJ1-5, with a weak D call TRBD1 (6 bases). This CDR3 contains 15 residues. Deletions cut 1 base from V and 4 bases from J, with 12 bases between. CDR1 is SGHDT and CDR2 is YYEEEE in the germline V gene.